This entry describes one TCR beta chain. Its antigen is unknown. This CDR3 has 14 amino acids. Looked up from germline, CDR1 is SGHRS and CDR2 is YFSETQ. V dropped 4 bases and J dropped 7 bases, with 18 bases sitting between them. The repertoire was sequenced with immunoSEQ multiplex PCR; TCRdb's copy has only in-frame clones and lacks some. The sample lists roughly 8,700 clones, less than 80% occurring once. Tumor samples were taken before definitive surgery or chemotherapy. The record originates from a study of high-grade serous ovarian cancer treatment subgroups. For the study at large: On average, just over 14,000 reads and 7,494 unique TCR beta rearrangements were obtained per sample.

Study conclusions and caveats: TCR relatedness rose with neoantigen level and trended with mutation load. Tumors within one patient showed repertoire similarity of roughly 0.1 to 0.85. Only CDR3 was analyzed; CDR1 and CDR2 were not.

The receptor was derived from a human donor with high-grade serous ovarian cancer. Specimen: tumor tissue. This sequence joins TRBV5-1 and TRBJ2-7, with a tentative D call TRBD1 (6 bases). CDR3 in DNA: TGCGCCAGCAGCCGTTGGACAGAACCTATGGAGCAGTACTTC. As protein: CASSRWTEPMEQYF.